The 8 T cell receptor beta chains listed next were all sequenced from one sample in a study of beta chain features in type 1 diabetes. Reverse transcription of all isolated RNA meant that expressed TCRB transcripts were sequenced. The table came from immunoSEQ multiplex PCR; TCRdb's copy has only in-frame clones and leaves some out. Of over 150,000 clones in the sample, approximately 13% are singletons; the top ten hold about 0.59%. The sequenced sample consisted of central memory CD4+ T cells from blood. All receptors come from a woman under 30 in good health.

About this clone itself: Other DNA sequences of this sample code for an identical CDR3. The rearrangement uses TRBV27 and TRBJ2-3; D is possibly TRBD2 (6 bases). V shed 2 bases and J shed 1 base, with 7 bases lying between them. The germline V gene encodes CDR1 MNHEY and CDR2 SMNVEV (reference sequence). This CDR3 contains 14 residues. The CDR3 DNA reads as TGTGCCAGCAGTTTAGAGCGGGGCACAGATACGCAGTATTTT. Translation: CASSLERGTDTQYF.

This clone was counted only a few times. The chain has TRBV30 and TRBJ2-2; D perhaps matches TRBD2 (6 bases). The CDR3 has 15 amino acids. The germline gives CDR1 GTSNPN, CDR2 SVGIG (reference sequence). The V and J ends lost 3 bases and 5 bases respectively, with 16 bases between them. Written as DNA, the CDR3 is TGTGCCTGGAGGGCCTCCGGGACTCCGACCGGGGAGCTGTTTTTT. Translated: CAWRASGTPTGELFF.

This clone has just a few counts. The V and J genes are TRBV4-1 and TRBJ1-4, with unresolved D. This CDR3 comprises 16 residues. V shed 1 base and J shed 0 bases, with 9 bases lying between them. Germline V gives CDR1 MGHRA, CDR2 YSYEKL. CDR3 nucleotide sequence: TGCGCCAGCAGCCAAGCACAGAGATCAACTAATGAAAAACTGTTTTTT. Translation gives CASSQAQRSTNEKLFF.

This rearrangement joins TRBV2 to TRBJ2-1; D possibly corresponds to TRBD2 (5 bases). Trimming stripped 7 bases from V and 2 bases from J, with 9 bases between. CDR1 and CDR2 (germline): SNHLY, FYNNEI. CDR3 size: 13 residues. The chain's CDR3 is CASIERTYNEQFF. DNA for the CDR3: TGTGCCAGCATCGAGCGGACCTACAATGAGCAGTTCTTC.

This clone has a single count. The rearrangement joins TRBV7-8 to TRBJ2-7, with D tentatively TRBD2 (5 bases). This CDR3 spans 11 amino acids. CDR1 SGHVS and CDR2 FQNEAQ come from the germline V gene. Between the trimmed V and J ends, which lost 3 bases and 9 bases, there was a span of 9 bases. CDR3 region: CASSFAAGQYF. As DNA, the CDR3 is TGTGCCAGCAGCTTCGCGGCGGGGCAGTACTTC.

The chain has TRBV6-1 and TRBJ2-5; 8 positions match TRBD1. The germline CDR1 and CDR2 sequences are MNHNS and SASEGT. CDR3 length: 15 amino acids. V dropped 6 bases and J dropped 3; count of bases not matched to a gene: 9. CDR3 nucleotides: TGTGCCAGCAGCAGAGGGACAGGCTGGAAAGAGACCCAGTACTTC. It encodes CASSRGTGWKETQYF.

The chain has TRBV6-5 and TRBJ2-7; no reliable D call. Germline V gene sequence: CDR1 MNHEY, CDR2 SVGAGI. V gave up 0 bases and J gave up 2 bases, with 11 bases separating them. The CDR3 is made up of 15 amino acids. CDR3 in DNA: TGTGCCAGCAGTTACTCGAGTCGGGTTACCTACGAGCAGTACTTC. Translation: CASSYSSRVTYEQYF.

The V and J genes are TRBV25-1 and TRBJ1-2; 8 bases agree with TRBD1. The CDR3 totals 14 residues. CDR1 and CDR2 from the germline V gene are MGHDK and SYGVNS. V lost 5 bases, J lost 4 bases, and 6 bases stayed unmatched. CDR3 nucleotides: TGTGCCAGCAGTAAACCTGGACAGGGCTATGGCTACACCTTC. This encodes CASSKPGQGYGYTF.